These 28 T cell receptor beta chains originate from one sample sequenced in a study of spatial heterogeneity in lung cancer. TCRdb reanalysed the 5' RACE reads using MiXCR and keeps one entry per CDR3 protein. The data show thousands of distinct CDR3 sequences, roughly 10% seen once. Time point in this sample: sample taken at primary tumor resection. Study-wide points: Expanded intratumoral alpha and beta TCR counts tracked tumor mutation counts.

The antigens for these receptors are not known. The source was lung tumor tissue, collected at surgery. The source of these receptors is a male donor with early-stage non-small cell lung cancer.

By its share, this clonotype is medium-sized. The chain couples TRBV28 to TRBJ1-2, with 8 bases fitting TRBD1. The CDR3 runs 12 residues. Trimming cost V 4 bases and J 14 bases; bases outside gene matches: 9. Germline CDR1 MDHEN, CDR2 SYDVKM. The CDR3 coding sequence is TGTGCCAGCAGTTCCCTAGAACGACAGGGGACCTTC. Translated: CASSSLERQGTF.

This clonotype is medium-sized by share. This sequence joins TRBV14 and TRBJ2-3; 8 bases align to TRBD2. The germline V gene encodes CDR1 SGHDN and CDR2 FVKESK. Losses at the gene ends were 1 base for V and 4 bases for J; bases not matched to a gene: 7. This CDR3 comprises 16 residues. DNA for the CDR3: TGTGCCAGCAGCCAAGGTCGACGGGAGGGTGCAGATACGCAGTATTTT. It codes for CASSQGRREGADTQYF.

Relative to its sample, this clonotype is medium-sized (0.01 to 0.1%). The chain couples TRBV20-1 to TRBJ1-5; TRBD1 matches at 7 bases. Germline CDR1 DFQATT, CDR2 SNEGSKA (reference sequence). The CDR3 extends over 15 amino acids. With V trimmed by 0 bases and J by 7 bases, 9 bases remained unmatched. The CDR3 loop reads CSARENTGASQPQHF. CDR3 bases: TGCAGTGCTAGAGAAAATACAGGGGCATCCCAGCCCCAGCATTTT.

The chain uses TRBV4-2 and TRBJ1-2; D not certain. Germline V lookup: CDR1 LGHNA, CDR2 YNFKEQ. This CDR3 region has 13 residues. V was clipped by 0 bases and J by 8 bases, with 10 bases between them. CDR3 nucleotides: TGTGCCAGCAGCCAAGAAGGTGTCGAGGGCTACACCTTC. Translating gives CASSQEGVEGYTF.

This clonotype occurred a few times. This chain links TRBV30 with TRBJ2-7; the match to TRBD1 covers 8 bases. The CDR3 sequence is 16 residues long. Trimming removed 3 bases from V and 6 bases from J; junction bases left unmatched: 16. Germline V gene lookup returns CDR1 GTSNPN and CDR2 SVGIG (reference sequence). DNA of the CDR3: TGTGCCTGGAGCGAACCGCCCGGGACAGGAAGAAGCGAGCAGTACTTC. Translation gives CAWSEPPGTGRSEQYF.

This clonotype was found once. The V gene is TRBV9, the J gene TRBJ2-2; D could derive from TRBD1 or TRBD2 (5 bases each). Trimming shortened V by 4 bases and J by 7 bases, and 14 bases separated the two germline ends. The CDR3 consists of 14 residues. Germline CDR1 SGDLS, CDR2 YYNGEE. CDR3 nucleotides: TGTGCCAGCAGCACCGGGACGGGAAGCGGGGAGCTGTTTTTT. Its protein product is CASSTGTGSGELFF.

By share of the sample, this clonotype is medium-sized. The chain carries TRBV7-2 and TRBJ1-2, with unresolved D. CDR3 length equals 14 residues. V gave up 5 bases and J gave up 4 bases, with 14 bases separating them. The germline gives CDR1 SGHTA, CDR2 FQGNSA. CDR3 sequence reads: CASSPLGESYGYTF. CDR3 in DNA: TGTGCCAGCAGCCCATTGGGAGAAAGCTATGGCTACACCTTC.

This clonotype ranks as medium-sized. This chain uses TRBV28 with TRBJ2-3; possibly TRBD1 for D (5 bases). Germline lookup yields CDR1 MDHEN and CDR2 SYDVKM. This CDR3 is 10 amino acids long. Deletions cut 8 bases from V and 9 bases from J, with 9 bases between. The CDR3 loop is CASRRTTQYF. In DNA form, the CDR3 reads TGTGCCAGCCGCAGGACAACGCAGTATTTT.

This clonotype is medium-sized by share. The chain links TRBV28 to TRBJ2-7; TRBD1 agrees at 8 bases. Losses at the gene ends were 5 bases for V and 0 bases for J; bases not matched to a gene: 3. This CDR3 region has 14 residues. Germline CDR1 is MDHEN and CDR2 is SYDVKM. In nucleotides, the CDR3 is TGTGCCAGCAGTACAGGGGGTCGCTCCTACGAGCAGTACTTC. As protein: CASSTGGRSYEQYF.

This clonotype is classed as medium-sized (0.01 to 0.1%). The gene calls are TRBV4-2 and TRBJ2-7; D remains unclear. Trimming stripped 1 base from V and 3 bases from J, with 10 bases between. The CDR3 has 14 amino acids. The germline V gene has CDR1 LGHNA and CDR2 YNFKEQ. The CDR3 sequence: CASSQGAKGYEQYF. CDR3 nucleotides: TGTGCCAGCAGCCAAGGGGCCAAGGGCTACGAGCAGTACTTC.

This clonotype is categorized as medium-sized. The rearrangement links TRBV3-1 to TRBJ2-1; 8 nucleotides agree with TRBD2. The CDR3 has 17 residues. The germline V gene has CDR1 LGHDT and CDR2 YNNKEL (reference sequence). J was trimmed by 2 bases and V by 0 bases; bases with no gene match: 6. In DNA form, the CDR3 reads TGTGCCAGCAGCCAAGAGGCTAGCGGGCCCGCCTACAATGAGCAGTTCTTC. Translating gives CASSQEASGPAYNEQFF.

V usage is TRBV29-1 and J usage is TRBJ2-1; D is unresolved. Germline CDR1 is SQVTM and CDR2 is ANQGSEA. This CDR3 spans 14 amino acids. The V end lost 0 bases, the J end lost 1 base, and 7 bases lay between the germline ends. CDR3 region: CSVEEESSYNEQFF. The CDR3 DNA sequence: TGCAGCGTTGAAGAAGAAAGTTCCTACAATGAGCAGTTCTTC.

In its sample, this clonotype is medium-sized (0.01 to 0.1%). V and J are TRBV27 and TRBJ1-5, with 9 bases lining up with TRBD1. Germline lookup yields CDR1 MNHEY and CDR2 SMNVEV (reference sequence). The CDR3 length is 13 residues. J was trimmed by 6 bases and V by 6 bases; bases with no gene match: 3. The CDR3 region has the DNA TGTGCCAGCAGGGGGACAGGGCTTCAGCCCCAGCATTTT. Its translation: CASRGTGLQPQHF.

This clonotype was seen once. The chain couples TRBV10-3 to TRBJ2-1; 10 bases line up with TRBD2. CDR3 length equals 16 residues. The J segment lost 3 bases and the V segment lost 4 bases, leaving 6 bases of the junction unmatched. Per germline, CDR1 ENHRY and CDR2 SYGVKD. The chain's CDR3 is CAISASSGGLYNEQFF. The CDR3 nucleotides read TGTGCCATCAGTGCTTCTAGCGGGGGCCTCTACAATGAGCAGTTCTTC.

The chain joins TRBV11-2 to TRBJ2-3, with 9 positions matching TRBD2. Germline values: CDR1 SGHAT, CDR2 FQNNGV. This CDR3 is 16 amino acids long. The junction had 4 bases not matched to a gene; V was cut back by 1 base and J by 2 bases. CDR3 coding DNA: TGTGCCAGCAGCTTAGTTGGCGGGGGGGCCACAGATACGCAGTATTTT. It codes for CASSLVGGGATDTQYF.

By proportion, this clonotype is medium-sized. This chain links TRBV20-1 with TRBJ2-1, with 13 bases aligning to TRBD2. Trimming at V came to 6 bases and at J to 10 bases, leaving 18 bases not matched to a gene. This CDR3 spans 17 amino acids. Germline assignment: CDR1 DFQATT and CDR2 SNEGSKA (reference sequence). CDR3 region: CSAPGGRLAGGLREQFF. The CDR3 bases are TGCAGTGCCCCCGGCGGGCGACTAGCGGGGGGCCTGCGGGAGCAGTTCTTC.

The rearrangement uses TRBV7-3 and TRBJ1-2; D is unresolved. V shed 5 bases and J shed 0 bases, with 10 bases lying between them. The CDR3 consists of 14 residues. Germline CDR1 SGHTA, CDR2 FQGTGA. CDR3 in amino acids: CASSPTAANYGYTF. In DNA form, the CDR3 reads TGTGCCAGCAGCCCGACTGCGGCTAACTATGGCTACACCTTC.

This clonotype is deemed medium-sized. The chain employs TRBV28 and TRBJ2-7, with TRBD1 as a possible D gene (5 bases). This CDR3 is built from 12 residues. The germline CDR1 and CDR2 sequences are MDHEN and SYDVKM. The germline V and J ends were trimmed by 6 bases and 6 bases, with 12 bases remaining between them. CDR3: CASRDSQGEQYF. Written as DNA, the CDR3 is TGTGCCAGCAGGGATTCGCAGGGCGAGCAGTACTTC. Full variable domain (remainder filled in from reference TRBV28 and TRBJ2-7): DVKVTQSSRYLVKRTGEKVFLECVQDMDHENMFWYRQDPGLGLRLIYFSYDVKMKEKGDIPEGYSVSREKKERFSLILESASTNQTSMYLCASRDSQGEQYFGPGTRLTVT.

This clonotype is classed as medium-sized. The chain combines TRBV5-1 with TRBJ2-1; D remains unclear. V gave up 3 bases and J gave up 8 bases, with 12 bases separating them. This CDR3 is 13 amino acids long. The germline CDR1 and CDR2 sequences are SGHRS and YFSETQ. The CDR3 sequence is CASSSLGEYEQFF. CDR3 DNA: TGCGCCAGCAGCTCCCTTGGCGAATATGAGCAGTTCTTC.

Within the sample, this clonotype is medium-sized (0.01 to 0.1%). V usage is TRBV6-5 and J usage is TRBJ2-3, with D possibly being TRBD2 (6 bases). V gave up 2 bases and J gave up 2 bases, with 14 bases separating them. Germline V CDR1 and CDR2: MNHEY, SVGAGI. The CDR3 runs to 16 residues. The CDR3 sequence: CASSYRLADYTDTQYF. CDR3 bases: TGTGCCAGCAGTTACCGATTAGCGGATTACACAGATACGCAGTATTTT.

This clonotype was seen many times. This chain connects TRBV24-1 to TRBJ2-2; TRBD1 aligns across 11 bases. In germline, CDR1 is KGHDR, CDR2 SFDVKD. The CDR3 spans 17 residues. V lost 1 base to trimming and J lost 5 bases; unmatched junction nucleotides: 5. The CDR3 nucleotides read TGTGCCACCAGTGATTTCGCCGGGACAGGGGGAACCGGGGAGCTGTTTTTT. Translating gives CATSDFAGTGGTGELFF.

This clonotype is classed as medium-sized (0.01 to 0.1%). The chain is built from TRBV6-2 or TRBV6-3 and TRBJ1-5, with D perhaps matching TRBD1 (6 bases). The V end was cut by 2 bases, the J end by 7 bases, with 9 bases between. The CDR3 runs 13 residues. CDR1 and CDR2 from the germline V gene are MNHEY and SVGEGT. The CDR3 is CASSYTGPQPQHF. The CDR3, as DNA: TGTGCCAGCAGTTACACAGGGCCCCAGCCCCAGCATTTT.

This clonotype is categorized as medium-sized. The chain links TRBV6-9 to TRBJ1-4, with D maybe TRBD1 (5 bases). V was trimmed by 4 bases and J by 9 bases, leaving 18 bases between them. Germline values: CDR1 MNHGY, CDR2 SVAAGI. CDR3 length equals 15 residues. The CDR3 region has the DNA TGTGCCAGCAGTTTTGGGGCAGCACTAATGAAAAAACTGTTTTTT. It translates to CASSFGAALMKKLFF.

This clonotype is judged medium-sized. The chain combines TRBV6-1 with TRBJ2-2, with D uncertain. The length of the CDR3 is 13 residues. Trimming took off 2 bases at V and 5 bases at J, with 6 bases between the two ends. The germline V gene encodes CDR1 MNHNS and CDR2 SASEGT. In DNA form, the CDR3 reads TGTGCCAGCAGTGAAACGAGGACCGGGGAGCTGTTTTTT. It is translated as CASSETRTGELFF.

By sample fraction, this clonotype is medium-sized. V and J are TRBV6-1 and TRBJ1-2, with unresolved D. CDR3 length: 13 residues. Germline CDR1 MNHNS, CDR2 SASEGT. V lost 8 bases and J lost 7, with 17 bases in between. The CDR3 is CASPPGPEGGYTF. CDR3 nucleotides: TGTGCCAGCCCCCCCGGGCCGGAGGGTGGCTACACCTTC.

This clonotype is categorized as medium-sized. This chain joins TRBV7-2 and TRBJ1-5; no clear D. The germline CDR1 and CDR2 sequences are SGHTA and FQGNSA. The CDR3 consists of 13 residues. V shed 2 bases and J shed 5 bases, with 7 bases lying between them. CDR3 sequence: CASSLWKDQPQHF. The CDR3 DNA reads as TGTGCCAGCAGCTTATGGAAAGATCAGCCCCAGCATTTT.

This clonotype was seen repeatedly, ten times or more. This chain links TRBV5-1 with TRBJ2-1, with TRBD2 matching 10 bases. Germline V lookup: CDR1 SGHRS, CDR2 YFSETQ. The CDR3 sequence is 20 residues long. With V trimmed by 0 bases and J by 0 bases, 12 bases remained unmatched. The CDR3 loop reads CASSLVRLAGLTRSYNEQFF. The DNA for the CDR3 is TGCGCCAGCAGCTTGGTAAGACTAGCGGGTCTTACACGCTCCTACAATGAGCAGTTCTTC.

By frequency in the sample, this clonotype is medium-sized. At one boundary the junction diverges from the germline segment, which might be a read error. This rearrangement joins TRBV6-2 or TRBV6-3 to TRBJ2-2; 11 bases fit TRBD1. Per the germline V gene, CDR1 is MNHEY and CDR2 is SVGEGT. The CDR3 is made up of 16 amino acids. CDR3 loop: CASSNSGTGGLGELFF. DNA of the CDR3: TGTGCCAGCAGTAACTCCGGGACAGGGGGGCTCGGGGAGCTGTTTTTT.